The rows below give T cell receptor beta chains drawn from one sample of a study of immune evolution from preneoplasia to lung adenocarcinoma. TCRdb keeps only in-frame clones here, not all; method: immunoSEQ multiplex PCR. The sample has 4,000 to 6,000 clones; 70% to 90% are singletons. Sequencing was performed on FFPE adjacent normal lung tissue. The origin of the receptors is an older donor with lung adenocarcinoma. The CDR3 runs from the conserved cysteine through the conserved F or W.

CDR3 protein: CASRPRRGGRSDTQYF; V gene: TRBV28; J gene: TRBJ2-3
CDR3 protein: CASSYSRDTQYF; V gene: TRBV6-6; J gene: TRBJ2-3
CDR3 protein: CASSLPGARGAGYTF; V gene: TRBV28; J gene: TRBJ1-2
CDR3 protein: CASSLISDDRTYNEQFF; V gene: TRBV27; J gene: TRBJ2-1
CDR3 protein: CASSSETDTQYF; V gene: TRBV5-1; J gene: TRBJ2-3
CDR3 protein: CAIRPFGANYGYTF; V gene: TRBV10-3; J gene: TRBJ1-2
CDR3 protein: CAWSLLVEAFF; V gene: TRBV30; J gene: TRBJ1-1
CDR3 protein: CASSRTDSNQPQHF; V gene: TRBV7-9; J gene: TRBJ1-5
CDR3 protein: CASTQTNGNTEAFF; V gene: TRBV6-6; J gene: TRBJ1-1
CDR3 protein: CASSQPLPVDRYQETQYF; V gene: TRBV14; J gene: TRBJ2-5
CDR3 protein: CAWSVGGKDQPQHF; V gene: TRBV30; J gene: TRBJ1-5
CDR3 protein: CASSAPQGRPSYEQYF; V gene: TRBV7-9; J gene: TRBJ2-7
CDR3 protein: CASSIFASGRYEQYF; V gene: TRBV19; J gene: TRBJ2-7
CDR3 protein: CASSPLAANTGELFF; V gene: TRBV19; J gene: TRBJ2-2
CDR3 protein: CAWSSGKNIQYF; V gene: TRBV30; J gene: TRBJ2-4
CDR3 protein: CASRGVGNTEAFF; V gene: TRBV28; J gene: TRBJ1-1
CDR3 protein: CASSLGDKYGYTF; V gene: TRBV7-6; J gene: TRBJ1-2
CDR3 protein: CASSLDGASYNEQFF; V gene: TRBV11-3; J gene: TRBJ2-1
CDR3 protein: CATQGGRSVGELFF; V gene: TRBV2; J gene: TRBJ2-2
CDR3 protein: CASSSYNDPNGYTF; V gene: TRBV5-1; J gene: TRBJ1-2
CDR3 protein: CASSQDPRVSGANVLTF; V gene: TRBV4-2; J gene: TRBJ2-6
CDR3 protein: CASSGSGNEQFF; V gene: TRBV5-4; J gene: TRBJ2-1
CDR3 protein: CASSLGAVKQFF; V gene: TRBV5-6; J gene: TRBJ2-1
CDR3 protein: CASSLVSHTGELFF; V gene: TRBV11-2; J gene: TRBJ2-2
CDR3 protein: CASSMQGSGYTF; V gene: TRBV19; J gene: TRBJ1-2
CDR3 protein: CASSGQGTYEQYF; V gene: TRBV6-1; J gene: TRBJ2-7
CDR3 protein: CASRDRGGGTEAFF; V gene: TRBV6-6; J gene: TRBJ1-1
CDR3 protein: CASSVDGLAAYNEQFF; V gene: TRBV9; J gene: TRBJ2-1
CDR3 protein: CASSLDEETQYF; V gene: TRBV11-2; J gene: TRBJ2-5
CDR3 protein: CASSQGTSGRTDTQYF; V gene: TRBV4-1; J gene: TRBJ2-3
CDR3 protein: CASSWTSSGVTGELFF; V gene: TRBV6-5; J gene: TRBJ2-2
CDR3 protein: CASSGGASGRTGELFF; V gene: TRBV7-9; J gene: TRBJ2-2
CDR3 protein: CASRPDRTQETQYF; V gene: TRBV5-4; J gene: TRBJ2-5
CDR3 protein: CAWSPTGALGRAFF; V gene: TRBV30; J gene: TRBJ1-1
CDR3 protein: CAWKSPQNYGYTF; V gene: TRBV30; J gene: TRBJ1-2
CDR3 protein: CASSLGIGEQYF; V gene: TRBV28; J gene: TRBJ2-7
CDR3 protein: CASSSGSVADTQYF; V gene: TRBV11-2; J gene: TRBJ2-3
CDR3 protein: CASSSPESDYEQYF; V gene: TRBV7-9; J gene: TRBJ2-7
CDR3 protein: CASSLSSARPYEQYF; V gene: TRBV27; J gene: TRBJ2-7
CDR3 protein: CSVRVNTEAFF; V gene: TRBV29-1; J gene: TRBJ1-1
CDR3 protein: CASRVDAGYEQYF; V gene: TRBV28; J gene: TRBJ2-7
CDR3 protein: CASSLSGLGYTF; V gene: TRBV27; J gene: TRBJ1-2
CDR3 protein: CSVDGLAGQETQYF; V gene: TRBV29-1; J gene: TRBJ2-5
CDR3 protein: CASSPHTGNYGYTF; V gene: TRBV28; J gene: TRBJ1-2
CDR3 protein: CASSSPGLAGGPGADTQYF; V gene: TRBV28; J gene: TRBJ2-3
CDR3 protein: CASSSQGQGVTGELFF; V gene: TRBV5-1; J gene: TRBJ2-2
CDR3 protein: CSVEDREGPGEQYF; V gene: TRBV29-1; J gene: TRBJ2-7
CDR3 protein: CASSLMGGEYQPQHF; V gene: TRBV11-2; J gene: TRBJ1-5
CDR3 protein: CASSPDITGARQPQHF; V gene: TRBV11-2; J gene: TRBJ1-5